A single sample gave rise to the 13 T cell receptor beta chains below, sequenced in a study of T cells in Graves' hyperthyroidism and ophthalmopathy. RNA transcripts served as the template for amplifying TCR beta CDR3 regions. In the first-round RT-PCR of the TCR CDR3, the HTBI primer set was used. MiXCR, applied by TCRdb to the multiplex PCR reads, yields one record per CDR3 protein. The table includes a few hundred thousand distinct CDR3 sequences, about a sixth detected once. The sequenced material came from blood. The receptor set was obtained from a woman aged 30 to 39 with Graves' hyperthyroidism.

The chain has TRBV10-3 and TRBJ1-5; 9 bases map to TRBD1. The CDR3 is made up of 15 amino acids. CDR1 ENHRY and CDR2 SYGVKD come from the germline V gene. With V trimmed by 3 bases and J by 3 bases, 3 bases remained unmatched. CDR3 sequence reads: CAISDGTGNNQPQHF. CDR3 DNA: TGTGCCATCAGTGATGGGACAGGGAACAATCAGCCCCAGCATTTT.

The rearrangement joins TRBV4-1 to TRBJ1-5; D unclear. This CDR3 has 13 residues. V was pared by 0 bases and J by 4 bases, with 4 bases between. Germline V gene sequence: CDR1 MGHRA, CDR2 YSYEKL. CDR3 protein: CASSQEENQPQHF. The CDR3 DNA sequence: TGCGCCAGCAGCCAAGAGGAAAATCAGCCCCAGCATTTT.

The CDR3 DNA reads as TGTGCCAGCAGTCGGGACCTAGGGGTCTCTGGAAACACCATATATTTT. This gives the protein CASSRDLGVSGNTIYF. The chain employs TRBV12-3 or TRBV12-4 and TRBJ1-3; possibly TRBD1 for D (5 bases). Trimming left V 5 bases short and J 0 bases short, with 14 bases between. This CDR3 contains 16 residues.

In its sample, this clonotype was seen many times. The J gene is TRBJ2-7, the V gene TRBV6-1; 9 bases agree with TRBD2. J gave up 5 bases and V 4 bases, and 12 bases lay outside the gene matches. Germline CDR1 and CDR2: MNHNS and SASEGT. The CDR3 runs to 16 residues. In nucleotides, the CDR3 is TGTGCCAGCAGTGCAACCCGGGCTAGCGGGACCCACGAGCAGTACTTC. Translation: CASSATRASGTHEQYF.

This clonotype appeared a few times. The CDR3 sequence is CASSQDPRGSDTQYF. DNA of the CDR3: TGCGCCAGCAGCCAAGATCCCCGGGGTTCAGATACGCAGTATTTT. The chain joins TRBV4-1 to TRBJ2-3; a weak D match, TRBD2 (5 bases). The CDR3 is 15 residues long. Germline V gene sequence: CDR1 MGHRA, CDR2 YSYEKL. V dropped 0 bases and J dropped 4 bases, with 11 bases sitting between them.

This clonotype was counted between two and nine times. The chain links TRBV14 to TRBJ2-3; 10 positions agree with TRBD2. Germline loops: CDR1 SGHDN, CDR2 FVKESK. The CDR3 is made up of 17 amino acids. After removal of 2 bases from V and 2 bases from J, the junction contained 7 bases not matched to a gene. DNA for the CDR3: TGTGCCAGCAGCCAACCACTAGCGGGACTCTCCACAGATACGCAGTATTTT. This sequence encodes CASSQPLAGLSTDTQYF.

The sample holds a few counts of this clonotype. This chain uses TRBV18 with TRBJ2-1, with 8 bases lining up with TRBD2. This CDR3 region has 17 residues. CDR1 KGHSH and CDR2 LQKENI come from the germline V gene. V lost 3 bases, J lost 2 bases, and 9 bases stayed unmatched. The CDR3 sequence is CASSPARGEGTYNEQFF. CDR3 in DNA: TGTGCCAGCTCACCTGCGCGGGGGGAGGGGACCTACAATGAGCAGTTCTTC.

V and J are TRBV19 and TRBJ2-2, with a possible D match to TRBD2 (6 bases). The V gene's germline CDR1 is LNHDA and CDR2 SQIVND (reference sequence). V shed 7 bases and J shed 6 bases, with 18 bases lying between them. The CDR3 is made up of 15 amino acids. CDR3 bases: TGTGCCAGTACGGGACGACTAGAGGGCCCCGGGGAGCTGTTTTTT. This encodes CASTGRLEGPGELFF.

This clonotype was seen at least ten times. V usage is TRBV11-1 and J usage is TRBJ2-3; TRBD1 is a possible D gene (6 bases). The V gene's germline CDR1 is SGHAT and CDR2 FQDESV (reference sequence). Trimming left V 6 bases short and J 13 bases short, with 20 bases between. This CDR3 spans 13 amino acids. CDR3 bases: TGTGCCAGCAGGCCGACAGGTTCGGAGCCTAAGTATTTT. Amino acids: CASRPTGSEPKYF.

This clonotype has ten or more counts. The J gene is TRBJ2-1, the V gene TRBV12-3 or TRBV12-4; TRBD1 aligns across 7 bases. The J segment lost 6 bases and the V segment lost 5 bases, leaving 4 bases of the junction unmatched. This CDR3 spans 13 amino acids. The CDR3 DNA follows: TGTGCCAGCAGTACGGGACAGCTCAATGAGCAGTTCTTC. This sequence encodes CASSTGQLNEQFF.

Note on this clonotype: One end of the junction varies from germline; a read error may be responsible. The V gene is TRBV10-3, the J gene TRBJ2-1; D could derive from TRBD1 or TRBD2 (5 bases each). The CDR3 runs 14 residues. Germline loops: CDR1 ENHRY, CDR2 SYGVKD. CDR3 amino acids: CAISDTGRTNEQSF. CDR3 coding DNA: TGTGCCATCAGCGATACGGGGCGGACGAATGAGCAGTCCTTC.

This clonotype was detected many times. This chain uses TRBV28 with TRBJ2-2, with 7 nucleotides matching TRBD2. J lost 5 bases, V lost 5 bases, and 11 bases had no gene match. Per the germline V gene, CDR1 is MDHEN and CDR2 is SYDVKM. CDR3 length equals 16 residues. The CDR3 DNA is TGTGCCAGCAGTCAACCTCAGATCGGGAGGACCGGGGAGCTGTTTTTT. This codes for CASSQPQIGRTGELFF.

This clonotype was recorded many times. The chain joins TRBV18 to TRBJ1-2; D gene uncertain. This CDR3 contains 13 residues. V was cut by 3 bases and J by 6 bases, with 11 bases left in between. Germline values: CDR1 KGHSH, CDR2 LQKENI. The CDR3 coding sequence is TGTGCCAGCTCACCGGGCCAGGACGATGGCTACACCTTC. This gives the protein CASSPGQDDGYTF.